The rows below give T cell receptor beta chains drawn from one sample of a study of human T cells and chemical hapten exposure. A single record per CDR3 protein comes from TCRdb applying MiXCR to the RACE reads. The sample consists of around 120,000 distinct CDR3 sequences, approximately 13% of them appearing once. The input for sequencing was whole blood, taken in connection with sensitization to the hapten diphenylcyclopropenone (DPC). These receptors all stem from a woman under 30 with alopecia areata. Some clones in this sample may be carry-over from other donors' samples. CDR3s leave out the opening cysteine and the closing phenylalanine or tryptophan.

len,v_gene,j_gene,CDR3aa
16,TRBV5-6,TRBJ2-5,ASRDTRLAGGPRETQY
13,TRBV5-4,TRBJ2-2,ASSLFNRPTGELF
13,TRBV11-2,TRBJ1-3,ASTSLRGSGNTIY
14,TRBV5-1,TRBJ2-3,ASSKLGTPNTDTQY
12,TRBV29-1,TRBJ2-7,SVEGGDSPHEQY
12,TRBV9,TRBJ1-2,ASSVDSANYGYT
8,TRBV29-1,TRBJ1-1,SAADTEAF
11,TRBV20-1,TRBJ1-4,SASAGDGSELF
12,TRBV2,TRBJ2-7,ASRLGRATYEQY
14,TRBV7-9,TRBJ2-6,ASSLPVNSGANVLT
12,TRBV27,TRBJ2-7,ASSFSRSSYEQY
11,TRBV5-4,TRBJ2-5,ASSLTPLETQY
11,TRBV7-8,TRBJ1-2,ASSLLVNYGYT
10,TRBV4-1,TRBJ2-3,ASSLSGDTQY
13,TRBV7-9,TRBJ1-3,ASSSRDRGGNTIY
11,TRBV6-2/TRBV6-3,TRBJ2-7,ASSYSGRYEQY
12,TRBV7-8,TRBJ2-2,ASSRGTPFGELF
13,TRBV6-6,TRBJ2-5,ASSYSKRGQETQY
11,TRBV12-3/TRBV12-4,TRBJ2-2,ASRVWNTGELF
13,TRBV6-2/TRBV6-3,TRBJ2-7,ASSYARTGGYEQY
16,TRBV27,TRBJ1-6,ASSFSLPRTDYNSPLH
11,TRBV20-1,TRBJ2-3,SALFPDTDTQY
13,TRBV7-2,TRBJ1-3,ASSSSSSSGNTIY
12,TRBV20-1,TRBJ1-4,SASPGSTNEKLF
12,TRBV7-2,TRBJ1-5,ASSQGRTNQPQH
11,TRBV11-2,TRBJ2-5,ASSSDTQETQY
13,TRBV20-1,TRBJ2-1,SAKLGLAGNNEQF
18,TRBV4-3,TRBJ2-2,ASSQDMAAPGLSYTGELF
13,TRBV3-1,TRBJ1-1,ASSQGGRSLTEAF
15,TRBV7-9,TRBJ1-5,ASSFARARDSNQPQH
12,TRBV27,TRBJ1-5,ASSTGRYNQPQH
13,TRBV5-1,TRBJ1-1,ASRFGPQPNTEAF
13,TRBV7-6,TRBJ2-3,ASSRGGGVTDTQY
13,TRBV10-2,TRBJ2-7,ASSEGVVRAYEQY
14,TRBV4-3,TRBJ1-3,ASSLQLGNTGNTIY
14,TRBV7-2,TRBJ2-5,ASSSRDPTLGETQY
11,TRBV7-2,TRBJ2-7,ASSSRRAYEQY
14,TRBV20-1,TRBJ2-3,SAGQGGALGTDTQY
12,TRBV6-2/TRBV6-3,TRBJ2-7,ASRQGRFSYEQY
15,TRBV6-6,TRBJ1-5,ASGDTGTANGNQPQH
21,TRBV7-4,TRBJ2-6,ASSQRPGQGASNLNSGANVLT
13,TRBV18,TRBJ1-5,ASSTGGRVNQPQH
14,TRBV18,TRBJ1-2,ASSPRQDPSNYGYT
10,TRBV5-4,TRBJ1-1,ASSLETGEAF
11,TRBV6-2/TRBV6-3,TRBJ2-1,ASSIGRQNEQF
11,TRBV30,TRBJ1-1,AWRDHRETEAF
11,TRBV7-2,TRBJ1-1,ASSLVRGPEAF
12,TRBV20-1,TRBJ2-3,SASRDRAPDTQY
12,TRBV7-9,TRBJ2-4,ASSPDSYGDIQY
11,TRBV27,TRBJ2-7,ASSRQGRHEQY
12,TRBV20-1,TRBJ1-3,SAVDVRSGNTIY
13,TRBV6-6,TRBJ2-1,ASSYRTGSYNEQF
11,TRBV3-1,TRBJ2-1,ASSLGPVNEQF
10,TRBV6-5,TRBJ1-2,ASSNSGGGYT
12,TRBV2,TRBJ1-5,ASEVGQGDQPQH
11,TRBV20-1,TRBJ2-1,SALMGTSNEQF
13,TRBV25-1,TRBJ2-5,ASSAHRGNGETQY
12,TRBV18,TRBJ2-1,ASSPTLTNPSQF
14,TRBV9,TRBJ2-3,ASSVRLAGSTDTQY